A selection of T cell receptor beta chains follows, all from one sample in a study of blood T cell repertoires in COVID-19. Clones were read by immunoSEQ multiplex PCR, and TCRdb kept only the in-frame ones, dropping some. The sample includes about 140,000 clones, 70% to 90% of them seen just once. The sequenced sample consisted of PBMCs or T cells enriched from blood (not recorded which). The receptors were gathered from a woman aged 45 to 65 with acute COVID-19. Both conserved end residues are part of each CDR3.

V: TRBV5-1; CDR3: CASSGGLAGETQYF
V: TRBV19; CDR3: CASSRQITNEKLFF
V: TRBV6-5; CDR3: CASSYEGDGYTF
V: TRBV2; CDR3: CASSQGDPNQPQHF
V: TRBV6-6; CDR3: CASSRQGADTRSGANVLTF
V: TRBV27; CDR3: CASSRTENTEAFF
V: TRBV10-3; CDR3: CAISESYEDYGYTF
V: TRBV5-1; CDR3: CASSLGAERGTEAFF
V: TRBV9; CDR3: CASGGTSTYEQYF
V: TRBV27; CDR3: CASSSLLAAPSGEQYF
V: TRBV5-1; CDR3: CASSLEGTSGRGTGELFF
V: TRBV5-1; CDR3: CTSSLATGEDSPLHF
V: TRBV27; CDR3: CASAGQEAFRSSGANVLTF
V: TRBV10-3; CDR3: CAITKSLDGEQYF
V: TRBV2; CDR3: CASSESGRAQKPQHF
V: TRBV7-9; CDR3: CASRQGGNTIYF
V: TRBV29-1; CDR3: CSAGQLNYGYTF
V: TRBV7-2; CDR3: CASSSTGALNGYTF
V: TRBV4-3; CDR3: CASSQDSLAGNEQFF
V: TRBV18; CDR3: CASSPPLTGTATGELFF
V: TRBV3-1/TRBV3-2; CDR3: CASSQDWRSPGELFF
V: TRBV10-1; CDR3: CASSESLERNEQFF
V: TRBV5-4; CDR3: CASSLGGWVAGDSYEQYF
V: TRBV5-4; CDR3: CASSFFLGGTGELFF
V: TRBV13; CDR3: CASMRVAGDTGELFF
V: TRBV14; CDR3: CASSQRQGIGKLFF
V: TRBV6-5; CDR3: CASSYSGQSYGYTF
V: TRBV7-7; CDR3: CASSLGTSGQETQYF
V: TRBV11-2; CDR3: CASSRAGTGGTEAFF
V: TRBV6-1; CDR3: CASSALAGGSGNEQFF
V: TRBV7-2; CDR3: CASSTRRLSYNEQFF
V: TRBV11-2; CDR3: CASSLLQVGGYTF
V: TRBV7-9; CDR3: CASSREETQYF
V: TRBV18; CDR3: CASSPGQGNADTQYF
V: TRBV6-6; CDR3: CASSYLQGNQYF
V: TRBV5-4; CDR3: CASSKDRASYNEQFF
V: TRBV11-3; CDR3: CASSPSEGSYEQYF
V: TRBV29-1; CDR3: CSVMPGTSGRNNEQFF
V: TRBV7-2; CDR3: CASSGQTNYGYTF
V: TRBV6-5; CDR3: CASKIGEETQYF
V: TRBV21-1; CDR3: CASSTSPAISTDTQYF
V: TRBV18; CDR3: CASSPPSTDTQYF
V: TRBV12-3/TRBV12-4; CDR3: CASSLGRGNTIYF
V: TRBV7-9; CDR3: CASSLARDSDSQETQYF
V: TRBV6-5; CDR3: CASSYEAGGTEAFF
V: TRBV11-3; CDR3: CASSLVGGVANTEAFF
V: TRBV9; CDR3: CASNNRGLGYGYTF
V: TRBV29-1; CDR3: CSVGAGSSGYTF
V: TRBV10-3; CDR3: CAIPDRESDEQYF
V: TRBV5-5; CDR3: CATDPLAYTDTQYF